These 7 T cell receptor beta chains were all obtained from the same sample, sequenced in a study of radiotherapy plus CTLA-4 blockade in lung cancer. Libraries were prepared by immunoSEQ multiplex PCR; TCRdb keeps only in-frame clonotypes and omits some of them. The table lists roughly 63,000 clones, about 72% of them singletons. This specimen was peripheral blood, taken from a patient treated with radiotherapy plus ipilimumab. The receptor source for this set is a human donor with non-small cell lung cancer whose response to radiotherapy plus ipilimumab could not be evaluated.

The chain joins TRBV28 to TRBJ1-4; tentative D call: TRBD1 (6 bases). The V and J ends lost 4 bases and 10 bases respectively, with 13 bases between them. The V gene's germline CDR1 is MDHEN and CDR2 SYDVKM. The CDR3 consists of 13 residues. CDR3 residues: CASSSDRGRKLFF. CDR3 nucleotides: TGTGCCAGCAGTTCGGACAGAGGACGAAAACTGTTTTTT.

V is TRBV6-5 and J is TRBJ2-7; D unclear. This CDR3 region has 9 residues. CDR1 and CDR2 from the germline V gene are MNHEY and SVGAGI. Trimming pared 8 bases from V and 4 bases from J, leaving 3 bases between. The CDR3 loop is CASRYEQYF. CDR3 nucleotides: TGTGCCAGCCGGTACGAGCAGTACTTC.

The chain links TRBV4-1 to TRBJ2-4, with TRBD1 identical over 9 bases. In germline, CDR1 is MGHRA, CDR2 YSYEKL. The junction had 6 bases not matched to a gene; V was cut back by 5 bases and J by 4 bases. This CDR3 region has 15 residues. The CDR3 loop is CASSGRDREKNIQYF. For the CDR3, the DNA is TGCGCCAGCAGCGGCCGGGACAGGGAGAAAAACATTCAGTACTTC.

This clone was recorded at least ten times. This CDR3 reads CASSYRSMVGNTIYF. CDR3 DNA sequence: TGTGCCAGCAGTTACAGGAGTATGGTTGGAAACACCATATATTTT. The chain uses TRBV6-5 and TRBJ1-3; no definite D call. Deletions cut 2 bases from V and 3 bases from J, with 11 bases between. The length of the CDR3 is 15 residues. CDR1 MNHEY and CDR2 SVGAGI come from the germline V gene.

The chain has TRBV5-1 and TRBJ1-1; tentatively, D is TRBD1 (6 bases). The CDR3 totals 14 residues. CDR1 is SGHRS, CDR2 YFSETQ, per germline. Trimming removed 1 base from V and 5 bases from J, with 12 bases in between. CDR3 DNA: TGCGCCAGCAGCTTGACAGGGATTTATACTGAAGCTTTCTTT. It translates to CASSLTGIYTEAFF.

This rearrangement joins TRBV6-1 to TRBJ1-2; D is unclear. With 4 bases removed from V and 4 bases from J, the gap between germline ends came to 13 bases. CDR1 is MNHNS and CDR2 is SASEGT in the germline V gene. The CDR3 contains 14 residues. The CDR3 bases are TGTGCCAGCAGTGTAGATAGGGCGGGCTATGGCTACACCTTC. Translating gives CASSVDRAGYGYTF.

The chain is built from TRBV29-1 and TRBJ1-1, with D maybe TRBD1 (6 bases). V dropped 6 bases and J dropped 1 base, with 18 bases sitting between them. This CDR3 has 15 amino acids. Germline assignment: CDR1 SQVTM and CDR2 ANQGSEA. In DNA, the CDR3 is TGCAGCGTGTACCAGGGGAGCGTCTCGAACACTGAAGCTTTCTTT. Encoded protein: CSVYQGSVSNTEAFF.